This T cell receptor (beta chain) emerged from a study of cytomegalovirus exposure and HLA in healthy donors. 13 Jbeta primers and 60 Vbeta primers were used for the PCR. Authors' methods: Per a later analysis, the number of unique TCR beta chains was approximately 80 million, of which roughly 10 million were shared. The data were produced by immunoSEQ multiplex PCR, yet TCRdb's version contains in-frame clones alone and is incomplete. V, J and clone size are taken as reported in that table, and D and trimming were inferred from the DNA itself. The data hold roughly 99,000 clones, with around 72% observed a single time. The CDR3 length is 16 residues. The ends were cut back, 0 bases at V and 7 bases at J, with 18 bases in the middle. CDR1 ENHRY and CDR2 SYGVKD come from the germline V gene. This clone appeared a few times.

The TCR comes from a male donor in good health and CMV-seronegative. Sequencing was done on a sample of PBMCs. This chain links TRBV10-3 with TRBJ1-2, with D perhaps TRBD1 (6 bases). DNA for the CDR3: TGTGCCATCAGTGAGTCGACCCCAGGGGCGGAGTCTGGCTACACCTTC. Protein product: CAISESTPGAESGYTF.